This entry concerns a single T cell receptor beta chain. As yet, its antigen is unknown. With 4 bases clipped from V and 1 base from J, the junction kept 0 bases outside the gene matches. CDR3 length: 13 residues. Germline CDR1 reads ENHRY; CDR2 reads SYGVKD. This sample was included in a study of T cell responses to AZD1222 COVID-19 vaccine. Study-level points and caveats: Clonal diversity was possibly underestimated; the donors were predominantly white British and more often female.

Only in-frame clones appear in the TCRdb table, and some are missing; sequencing was by immunoSEQ multiplex PCR. The sample holds 130,000 to 150,000 clones; 90% to 95% are singletons and the top ten take 2.5% to 3%. This sequence was found in an adult in good health. The chain carries TRBV10-3 and TRBJ1-1; 7 bases match TRBD1. The sequences come from peripheral blood, collected on day 0 of MenACWY control vaccination. DNA of the CDR3: TGTGCCATCAGTGGGACAGGGAACACTGAAGCTTTCTTT. Its protein product is CAISGTGNTEAFF.